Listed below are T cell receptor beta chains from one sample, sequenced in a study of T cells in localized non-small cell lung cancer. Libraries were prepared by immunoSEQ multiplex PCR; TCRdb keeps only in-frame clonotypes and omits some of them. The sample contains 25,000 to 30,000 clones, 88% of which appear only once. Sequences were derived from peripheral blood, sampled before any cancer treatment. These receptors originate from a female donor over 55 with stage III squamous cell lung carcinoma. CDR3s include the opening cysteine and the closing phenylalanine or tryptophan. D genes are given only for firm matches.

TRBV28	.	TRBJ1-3	CASSLYPIRNTIYF
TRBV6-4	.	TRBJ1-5	CASSDSAGDQPQHF
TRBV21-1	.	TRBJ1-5	CASSPMLCGQGNQPQHF
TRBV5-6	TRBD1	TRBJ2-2	CASSWGQVSTGELFF
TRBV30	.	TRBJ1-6	CAWRPFPGLYNSPLHF
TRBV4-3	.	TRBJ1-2	CASSQVIRDNNYGYTF
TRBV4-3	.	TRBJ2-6	CASSQDPRGPAGANVLTF
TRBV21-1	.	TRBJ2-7	CASSNIRIGGTRSLYEQYF
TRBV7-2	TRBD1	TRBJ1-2	CASSLARGKGGYTF
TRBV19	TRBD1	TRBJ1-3	CASSTPGQVFSGNTIYF
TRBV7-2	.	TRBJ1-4	CASSPQGHGEKLFF
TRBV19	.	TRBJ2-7	CASSNPGTASYEQYF
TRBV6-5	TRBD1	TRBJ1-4	CASQGDGEKLFF
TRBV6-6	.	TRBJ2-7	CASSYSGDRRYEQYF
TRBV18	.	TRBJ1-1	CASSPNWGQDTEAFF
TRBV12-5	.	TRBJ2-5	CASALPNSGTQYF
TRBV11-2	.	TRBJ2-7	CASSFAVGGYEQYF
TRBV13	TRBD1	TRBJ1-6	CASSAAGGRNSPLHF
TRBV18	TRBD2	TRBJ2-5	CASSLNSGGQETQYF
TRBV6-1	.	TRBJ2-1	CASSEFYEQFF
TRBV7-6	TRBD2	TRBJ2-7	CASSRRLAGTYEQYF
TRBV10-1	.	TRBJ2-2	CASSSTPTGELFF
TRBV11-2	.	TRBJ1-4	CASSSRHLATNEKLFF
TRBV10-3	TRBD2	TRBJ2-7	CAISESSGAAYEQYF
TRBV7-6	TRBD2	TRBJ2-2	CASSLRGTTNTGELFF
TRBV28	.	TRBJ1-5	CASLLGHNQPQHF
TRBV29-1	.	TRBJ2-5	CSVDLTSTETQYF
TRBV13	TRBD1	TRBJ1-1	CASSLLGQGNTEAFF
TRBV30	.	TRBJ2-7	CAWSILPGDRSYEQYF
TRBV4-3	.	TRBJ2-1	CASSQRRDPSNEQFF
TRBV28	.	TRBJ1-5	CASSLSGASNQPQHF
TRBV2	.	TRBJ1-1	CASSTDGNTEAFF
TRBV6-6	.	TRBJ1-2	CASNHPGNNYGYTF
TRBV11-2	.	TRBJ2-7	CASSEFYEQYF
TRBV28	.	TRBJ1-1	CASSLGPEAFF
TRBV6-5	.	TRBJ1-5	CASSYRGKNQPQHF
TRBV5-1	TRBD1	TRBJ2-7	CASSLAGDSSKQYF
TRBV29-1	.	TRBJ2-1	CSVANNEQFF
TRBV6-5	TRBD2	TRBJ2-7	CASSSTSGGDEQYF
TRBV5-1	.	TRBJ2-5	CASSSTVSLGTQYF
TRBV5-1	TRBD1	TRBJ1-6	CASSPRTGGDSPLHF
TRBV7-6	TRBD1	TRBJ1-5	CASSPLTRQGNSNQPQHF
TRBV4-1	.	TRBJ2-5	CASSQIIQTTAQYF
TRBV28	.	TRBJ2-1	CASRYGTANEQFF
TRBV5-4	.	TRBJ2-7	CASSTGPAAAWDEQYF
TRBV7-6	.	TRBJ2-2	CASSLVTNTGELFF
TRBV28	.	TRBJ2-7	CASSPDAYEQYF
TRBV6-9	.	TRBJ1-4	CASSRDRLGTNEKLFF
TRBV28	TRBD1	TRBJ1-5	CASSPNTGGNQPQHF
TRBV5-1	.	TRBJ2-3	CASSLLGAHTDTQYF
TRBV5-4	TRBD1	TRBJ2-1	CASSSGTVSYNEQFF
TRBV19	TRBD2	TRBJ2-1	CASSIGASGKYNEQFF
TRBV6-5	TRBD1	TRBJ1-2	CASSYRTGPYSYTF
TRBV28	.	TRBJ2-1	CASSLTPPVAGSYNEQFF